This T cell receptor beta chain comes out of a study of cytomegalovirus exposure and HLA in healthy donors. Only in-frame clones appear in the TCRdb table, and some are missing; sequencing was by immunoSEQ multiplex PCR. In the table there are 150,000 to 200,000 clones, about 81% of which are singletons. Germline lookup yields CDR1 SGDLS and CDR2 YYNGEE. V dropped 4 bases and J dropped 1; count of bases not matched to a gene: 4. The CDR3 contains 15 residues. This clone has only a few counts. Input material: PBMCs. This chain connects TRBV9 to TRBJ2-2; 7 bases are a match to TRBD1. This clonotype originated in a woman aged 25 to 39 in good health and CMV-seronegative. The CDR3 nucleotides are TGTGCCAGCAGCATACAGGGGCAGAACACCGGGGAGCTGTTTTTT. Protein: CASSIQGQNTGELFF.